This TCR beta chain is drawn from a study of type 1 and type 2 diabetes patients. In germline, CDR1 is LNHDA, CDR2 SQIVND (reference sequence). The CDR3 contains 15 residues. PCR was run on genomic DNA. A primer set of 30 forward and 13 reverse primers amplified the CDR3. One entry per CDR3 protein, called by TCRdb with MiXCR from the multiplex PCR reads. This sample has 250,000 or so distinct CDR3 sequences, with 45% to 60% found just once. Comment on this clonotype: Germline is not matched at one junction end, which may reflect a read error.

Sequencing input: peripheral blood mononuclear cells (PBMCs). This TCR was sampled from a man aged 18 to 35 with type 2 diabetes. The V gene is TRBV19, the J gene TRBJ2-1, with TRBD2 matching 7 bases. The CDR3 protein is CASGITGGTYNEQFF. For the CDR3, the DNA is TGTGCCAGTGGTATAACCGGGGGGACCTACAATGAGCAGTTCTTC.